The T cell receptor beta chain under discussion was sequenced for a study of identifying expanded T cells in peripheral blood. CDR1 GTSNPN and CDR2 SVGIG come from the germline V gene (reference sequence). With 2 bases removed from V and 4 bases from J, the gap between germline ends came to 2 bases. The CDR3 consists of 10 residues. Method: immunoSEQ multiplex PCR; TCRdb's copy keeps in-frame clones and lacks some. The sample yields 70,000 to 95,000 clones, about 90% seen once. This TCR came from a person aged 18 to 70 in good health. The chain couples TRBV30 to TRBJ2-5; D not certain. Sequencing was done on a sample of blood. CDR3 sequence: CAWSRETQYF. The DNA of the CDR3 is TGTGCCTGGAGTAGAGAGACCCAGTACTTC.